A single sample is the source of the 21 T cell receptor beta chains below, sequenced in a study of regulatory T cells in long-lasting Graves disease. Library construction for TCR beta used iRepertoire HTBI primers and Arm-PCR of CDR3 regions. MiXCR, applied by TCRdb to the multiplex PCR reads, yields one record per CDR3 protein. The repertoire holds some 450,000 distinct CDR3 sequences, with around 20% as singletons. The time point: persistent/refractory GD, antithyroid drugs over 5 years with positive TRAb. Extracted RNA from PBMCs served as the source of the TCR library. The source was peripheral blood mononuclear cells (PBMCs), collected when the disease was refractory, from a patient treated with antithyroid drugs. The receptors shown here come from a female donor with Graves disease.

Many counts were recorded for this clonotype. The rearrangement joins TRBV2 to TRBJ1-1; D perhaps matches TRBD1 (5 bases). The CDR3 length is 15 residues. CDR1 and CDR2 from the germline V gene are SNHLY and FYNNEI. Trimming took off 5 bases at V and 1 base at J, with 14 bases between the two ends. The CDR3 bases are TGTGCCAGCAGTTCCTCCGGCGGGGCGAACACTGAAGCTTTCTTT. Its protein is CASSSSGGANTEAFF.

This clonotype was counted a few times. At one end the junction does not follow the germline gene, possibly because of a read error. V and J are TRBV5-1 and TRBJ2-7; unclear D gene. This CDR3 is built from 13 residues. Germline loops: CDR1 SGHRS, CDR2 YFSETQ. The CDR3 is CASSPERTLRRSF. In DNA form, the CDR3 reads TGCGCCAGCAGCCCGGAACGGACGCTCCGTCGGTCATTC.

In this sample, this clonotype turned up once. This chain joins TRBV27 and TRBJ1-1, with D possibly being TRBD1 (6 bases). Deletions cut 4 bases from V and 4 bases from J, with 13 bases between. CDR1 MNHEY and CDR2 SMNVEV come from the germline V gene (reference sequence). This CDR3 region has 14 residues. CDR3 region: CASSWGAAATEAFF. CDR3 DNA: TGTGCCAGCAGTTGGGGGGCCGCCGCCACTGAAGCTTTCTTT.

Concerning this clonotype itself: An end of the junction does not agree with germline; a read error may underlie this. This rearrangement joins TRBV7-3 to TRBJ1-1, with D possibly being TRBD1 (5 bases). The CDR3 has 15 residues. Looked up from germline, CDR1 is SGHTA and CDR2 is FQGTGA. CDR3 sequence (DNA): TGTACCAGCAGCTCGGGGCCTAAAGCGGACACTGAAGCTTTCTTT. Translation gives CTSSSGPKADTEAFF.

There are a few counts of this clonotype. The chain combines TRBV19 with TRBJ1-5, with 7 bases that match TRBD1. After removal of 3 bases from V and 6 bases from J, the junction contained 8 bases not matched to a gene. In germline, CDR1 is LNHDA, CDR2 SQIVND (reference sequence). The CDR3 covers 15 residues. In nucleotides, the CDR3 is TGTGCCAGTAGTATCAAAGACAGGGTCGGTCAGCCCCAGCATTTT. Residues: CASSIKDRVGQPQHF.

V gene TRBV7-9 combines with J gene TRBJ1-2; the match to TRBD1 covers 8 bases. The CDR3 has 16 residues. V shed 5 bases and J 1 base; nucleotides not matched to a gene: 9. Germline CDR1 is SEHNR and CDR2 is FQNEAQ (reference sequence). CDR3 sequence (DNA): TGTGCCAGCAGCCATAAGACAGGGGTTGGTAACTATGGCTACACCTTC. Its translation is CASSHKTGVGNYGYTF.

Note on this clonotype: A much larger clone differs by one base, so this may be a read error. The chain couples TRBV30 to TRBJ1-1; D not resolved. Trimming shortened V by 5 bases and J by 10 bases, and 14 bases separated the two germline ends. Germline CDR1 is GTSNPN and CDR2 is SVGIG (reference sequence). There are 11 residues in the CDR3. For the CDR3, the DNA is TGTGCCTGGGGTCAGTATTTTGGAGCTTTCTTT. Its protein is CAWGQYFGAFF.

This clonotype was picked up many times. The chain recombines TRBV20-1 with TRBJ2-7, with 11 nucleotides matching TRBD2. V lost 0 bases to trimming and J lost 6 bases; unmatched junction nucleotides: 4. This CDR3 contains 14 residues. Germline CDR1 and CDR2: DFQATT and SNEGSKA (reference sequence). The CDR3 nucleotides read TGCAGTGCTAGAGAACTAGCGGGAGTCCGCGAGCAGTACTTC. Residues: CSARELAGVREQYF.

CDR3 loop: CAISAGRGLAGDEQFF. The DNA of the CDR3 is TGTGCCATCAGTGCAGGAAGGGGACTAGCGGGAGATGAGCAGTTCTTC. The chain has TRBV10-3 and TRBJ2-1; TRBD2 matches at 14 bases. V lost 4 bases to trimming and J lost 8 bases; unmatched junction nucleotides: 7. The CDR3 loop spans 16 amino acids. The germline V gene has CDR1 ENHRY and CDR2 SYGVKD.

V gene TRBV4-2 combines with J gene TRBJ2-2; 8 bases agree with TRBD1. Germline CDR1 reads LGHNA; CDR2 reads YNFKEQ. With 4 bases clipped from V and 6 bases from J, the junction kept 7 bases outside the gene matches. The CDR3 has 15 residues. The CDR3 is CASSPRTGSAGELFF. The CDR3 DNA reads as TGTGCCAGCAGCCCGCGGACAGGGTCTGCCGGGGAGCTGTTTTTT.

This clonotype was observed a handful of times. The chain uses TRBV11-1 and TRBJ2-2, with unresolved D. The CDR3 spans 16 residues. V shed 1 base and J shed 3 bases, with 12 bases lying between them. Germline V gene lookup returns CDR1 SGHAT and CDR2 FQDESV (reference sequence). CDR3 nucleotide sequence: TGTGCCAGCAGCTTAGGATTCTGGGGTGACACCGGGGAGCTGTTTTTT. Its translation is CASSLGFWGDTGELFF.

This clonotype was seen many times. The V call is TRBV28, the J call TRBJ2-7; possible D gene TRBD1, 5 bases. The germline V gene has CDR1 MDHEN and CDR2 SYDVKM. With 6 bases removed from V and 2 bases from J, the gap between germline ends came to 17 bases. This CDR3 comprises 15 residues. The DNA of the CDR3 is TGTGCCAGCAGGTCTCGACAGAACCTTCCCTACGAGCAGTACTTC. This codes for CASRSRQNLPYEQYF.

This clonotype showed up just a few times. This sequence joins TRBV6-5 and TRBJ2-7; D gene unclear. The germline V gene encodes CDR1 MNHEY and CDR2 SVGAGI. The CDR3 spans 12 residues. V was cut by 2 bases and J by 3 bases, with 5 bases left in between. CDR3 DNA: TGTGCCAGCAGTTACCGTTACTACGAGCAGTACTTC. Amino acid sequence: CASSYRYYEQYF.

This clonotype was picked up many times. V gene TRBV2 combines with J gene TRBJ1-1, with D perhaps matching TRBD1 (5 bases). Between the trimmed V and J ends, which lost 0 bases and 7 bases, there was a span of 12 bases. This CDR3 region has 14 residues. The germline V gene has CDR1 SNHLY and CDR2 FYNNEI. CDR3 in DNA: TGTGCCAGCAGTGAAGCGAGGCAGGGATTTGAAGCTTTCTTT. Its translation: CASSEARQGFEAFF.

A few counts support this clonotype. The chain joins TRBV28 to TRBJ1-4; no definite D call. Germline V gives CDR1 MDHEN, CDR2 SYDVKM. The CDR3 is 15 residues long. The V gene lost 5 bases and the J gene lost 5 bases, with 15 bases spanning the gap. CDR3 in DNA: TGTGCCAGCAGTCCCCCGGGTTCGAGGAATGAAAAACTGTTTTTT. It encodes CASSPPGSRNEKLFF.

The J gene is TRBJ2-7, the V gene TRBV19; D remains unclear. The length of the CDR3 is 13 residues. CDR1 is LNHDA and CDR2 is SQIVND in the germline V gene (reference sequence). V was pared by 1 base and J by 3 bases, with 7 bases between. The CDR3 region is CASSIAEFYEQYF. CDR3 sequence (DNA): TGTGCCAGTAGTATAGCGGAGTTCTACGAGCAGTACTTC.

In this sample, this clonotype turned up a few times. The rearrangement uses TRBV28 and TRBJ1-2, with D possibly being TRBD1 (6 bases). Trimming removed 6 bases at V and 4 bases at J, with 21 bases between. There are 16 residues in the CDR3. Germline assignment: CDR1 MDHEN and CDR2 SYDVKM. The chain's CDR3 is CASSQGGTLKSYGYTF. As DNA, the CDR3 is TGTGCCAGCAGCCAAGGGGGGACCCTGAAAAGCTATGGCTACACCTTC.

This chain uses TRBV24-1 with TRBJ2-3, with D maybe TRBD2 (5 bases). The CDR3 runs to 14 residues. V gave up 5 bases and J gave up 2 bases, with 10 bases separating them. Germline CDR1 reads KGHDR; CDR2 reads SFDVKD. The CDR3 here is CATSVGRDTDTQYF. CDR3 coding DNA: TGTGCCACCAGTGTAGGCCGGGACACAGATACGCAGTATTTT.

The chain links TRBV5-1 to TRBJ1-5; weak D call: TRBD1 (6 bases). Trimming cost V 0 bases and J 3 bases, with 10 bases left between them. CDR1 and CDR2 (germline): SGHRS, YFSETQ. The CDR3 spans 15 residues. The DNA for the CDR3 is TGCGCCAGCAGCTTGGCCGCAGGGGCCAATCAGCCCCAGCATTTT. Translated, it gives CASSLAAGANQPQHF.

In this sample, this clonotype turned up a few times. The chain combines TRBV6-1 with TRBJ2-2, with 9 bases identical to TRBD2. The junction had 14 bases not matched to a gene; V was cut back by 5 bases and J by 7 bases. Germline V gives CDR1 MNHNS, CDR2 SASEGT. The CDR3 is made up of 17 amino acids. In DNA form, the CDR3 reads TGTGCCAGCAGTAAACCTCTGGCGGGAGGGCCGAACGGGGAGCTGTTTTTT. It codes for CASSKPLAGGPNGELFF.

This rearrangement joins TRBV20-1 to TRBJ2-6; weak D call: TRBD2 (5 bases). Germline loops: CDR1 DFQATT, CDR2 SNEGSKA (reference sequence). Trimming removed 5 bases at V and 2 bases at J, with 13 bases between. The CDR3 extends over 15 amino acids. CDR3 sequence reads: CSAGVRAAGANVLTF. In DNA form, the CDR3 reads TGCAGTGCTGGAGTGAGGGCGGCTGGGGCCAACGTCCTGACTTTC.